The 31 T cell receptor beta chains listed next were all sequenced from one sample in a study of control samples from healthy donors and cancer patients. Libraries were prepared by immunoSEQ multiplex PCR; TCRdb keeps only in-frame clonotypes and omits some of them. Here the sample spans 100,000 to 120,000 clones, 80% to 90% being singletons. The sequenced sample was blood. These receptors all stem from a woman aged 45-65 years in good health.

As DNA, the CDR3 is TGTGCCAGCAGCGGCCAGCGGGAGCGGGGAGAGACCCAGTACTTC. Translating gives CASSGQRERGETQYF. The chain uses TRBV9 and TRBJ2-5, with 8 bases fitting TRBD2. CDR3 length: 15 amino acids. The J segment lost 4 bases and the V segment lost 3 bases, leaving 8 bases of the junction unmatched. Germline CDR1 SGDLS, CDR2 YYNGEE.

This rearrangement joins TRBV7-2 to TRBJ1-5; tentative D call: TRBD1 (6 bases). Germline V CDR1 and CDR2: SGHTA, FQGNSA. The CDR3 length is 16 residues. The V gene lost 2 bases and the J gene lost 6 bases, with 17 bases spanning the gap. CDR3 DNA sequence: TGTGCCAGCAGCTTAATGGGGCGTGGGGGGGCTCAGCCCCAGCATTTT. Translated, it gives CASSLMGRGGAQPQHF.

The V and J genes are TRBV25-1 and TRBJ2-5; possible D gene TRBD1, 6 bases. Germline V gene lookup returns CDR1 MGHDK and CDR2 SYGVNS. V was pared by 2 bases and J by 5 bases, with 9 bases between. The length of the CDR3 is 13 residues. CDR3 nucleotide sequence: TGTGCCAGCAGTGAACAGGGGCGGGAGACCCAGTACTTC. Encoded protein: CASSEQGRETQYF.

V is TRBV6-5 and J is TRBJ1-5; 9 bases agree with TRBD1. Germline CDR1 and CDR2: MNHEY and SVGAGI. This CDR3 has 15 amino acids. Trimming removed 5 bases from V and 2 bases from J; junction bases left unmatched: 4. CDR3 loop: CASSKQGAGNQPQHF. For the CDR3, the DNA is TGTGCCAGCAGTAAACAGGGGGCCGGCAATCAGCCCCAGCATTTT.

The rearrangement links TRBV20-1 to TRBJ1-1; no definite D call. Germline V CDR1 and CDR2: DFQATT, SNEGSKA (reference sequence). Trimming removed 6 bases at V and 8 bases at J, with 10 bases between. The CDR3 is made up of 10 amino acids. The DNA for the CDR3 is TGCAGTGCCAATCAAGGAGAAGCTTTCTTT. This gives the protein CSANQGEAFF.

J is TRBJ1-5 and V is TRBV7-9; maybe TRBD1 (5 bases). Germline CDR1 and CDR2: SEHNR and FQNEAQ (reference sequence). V gave up 4 bases and J gave up 6 bases, with 13 bases separating them. The CDR3 has 14 residues. CDR3 sequence: CASSYTPGTQPQHF. CDR3 nucleotide sequence: TGTGCCAGCAGCTACACTCCTGGGACTCAGCCCCAGCATTTT.

The V call is TRBV3-1 (or the pseudogene TRBV3-2), the J call TRBJ2-7; D not resolved. V lost 4 bases to trimming and J lost 4 bases, with 14 bases between them. The CDR3 has 14 amino acids. Germline V lookup: CDR1 LGHDT, CDR2 YNNKEL (reference sequence). The CDR3 loop is CASSRSQVGYEQYF. The CDR3 DNA is TGTGCCAGCAGCCGGAGCCAGGTTGGGTACGAGCAGTACTTC.

The chain combines TRBV6-2 or TRBV6-3 with TRBJ2-7; perhaps TRBD2 as D (6 bases). V dropped 4 bases and J dropped 7 bases, with 8 bases sitting between them. Germline CDR1 reads MNHEY; CDR2 reads SVGEGT. This CDR3 comprises 11 residues. The CDR3 coding sequence is TGTGCCAGCAGTTGGGGGGAAGAGCAGTACTTC. This translates into CASSWGEEQYF.

This chain connects TRBV7-2 to TRBJ1-2; weak D call: TRBD1 (5 bases). This CDR3 has 12 residues. Trimming pared 3 bases from V and 5 bases from J, leaving 7 bases between. Germline V gene data show CDR1 as SGHTA and CDR2 as FQGNSA. CDR3 residues: CASSFSGYGYTF. The CDR3 DNA is TGTGCCAGCAGCTTTTCAGGGTATGGCTACACCTTC.

The chain carries TRBV28 and TRBJ1-1; perhaps TRBD1 as D (5 bases). Germline CDR1 is MDHEN and CDR2 is SYDVKM. V was pared by 5 bases and J by 4 bases, with 17 bases between. The CDR3 loop spans 15 amino acids. The CDR3 reads CASSLEQGTSTEAFF. The CDR3 bases are TGTGCCAGCAGTCTGGAGCAGGGTACTTCCACTGAAGCTTTCTTT.

CDR3 in amino acids: CASSGTDFHYNEQFF. The CDR3 coding sequence is TGTGCCAGCAGCGGGACGGATTTTCATTACAATGAGCAGTTCTTC. The chain is built from TRBV9 and TRBJ2-1; D gene uncertain. The CDR3 contains 15 residues. Looked up from germline, CDR1 is SGDLS and CDR2 is YYNGEE. V was pared by 3 bases and J by 4 bases, with 14 bases between.

This sequence joins TRBV19 and TRBJ1-5, with TRBD1 matching 8 bases. V lost 8 bases to trimming and J lost 5 bases; unmatched junction nucleotides: 5. The CDR3 covers 13 residues. The V gene's germline CDR1 is LNHDA and CDR2 SQIVND (reference sequence). The chain's CDR3 is CASSDRAYQPQHF. In DNA, the CDR3 is TGTGCCAGTTCGGACAGGGCCTATCAGCCCCAGCATTTT.

This clone came up once. V is TRBV7-8 and J is TRBJ1-1; no firm D call. Trimming took off 5 bases at V and 0 bases at J, with 16 bases between the two ends. The CDR3 extends over 16 amino acids. The germline gives CDR1 SGHVS, CDR2 FQNEAQ. Here the CDR3 reads CASSPESFDLNTEAFF. The CDR3 DNA follows: TGTGCCAGCAGCCCCGAAAGTTTTGATCTGAACACTGAAGCTTTCTTT.

This clone was found a few times. This chain connects TRBV15 to TRBJ1-2; TRBD1 is a possible D gene (5 bases). CDR1 LNHNV and CDR2 YYDKDF come from the germline V gene (reference sequence). V shed 5 bases and J shed 2 bases, with 9 bases lying between them. The CDR3 extends over 13 amino acids. The CDR3 nucleotides are TGTGCCACCAGCGAAGACAGAAACTATGGCTACACCTTC. Its translation: CATSEDRNYGYTF. Using reference TRBV15 and TRBJ1-2 for the parts outside the CDR3, the full variable domain is DAMVIQNPRYQVTQFGKPVTLSCSQTLNHNVMYWYQQKSSQAPKLLFHYYDKDFNNEADTPDNFQSRRPNTSFCFLDIRSPGLGDTAMYLCATSEDRNYGYTFGSGTRLTVV.

The chain uses TRBV7-9 and TRBJ2-7, with D hard to call. CDR1 SEHNR and CDR2 FQNEAQ come from the germline V gene (reference sequence). The germline V and J ends were trimmed by 5 bases and 3 bases, with 8 bases remaining between them. This CDR3 contains 12 residues. DNA for the CDR3: TGTGCCAGCAGCGCGGACGGCTACGAGCAGTACTTC. Amino acid sequence: CASSADGYEQYF.

This rearrangement joins TRBV14 to TRBJ2-7; D might be TRBD1 or TRBD2, each matching 5 bases. Germline loops: CDR1 SGHDN, CDR2 FVKESK. CDR3 length: 17 amino acids. V was trimmed by 4 bases and J by 4 bases, leaving 23 bases between them. The chain's CDR3 is CASSRPRTPGPSYEQYF. The CDR3 nucleotides read TGTGCCAGCAGCCGCCCCCGGACGCCGGGACCTTCATACGAGCAGTACTTC.

The rearrangement links TRBV5-4 to TRBJ2-3, with D perhaps matching TRBD2 (6 bases). The length of the CDR3 is 13 residues. V was trimmed by 6 bases and J by 4 bases, leaving 12 bases between them. The germline V gene has CDR1 SGHNT and CDR2 YYREEE (reference sequence). The CDR3 DNA follows: TGTGCCAGCATGGAGAGGAGGGCAGATACGCAGTATTTT. Translated: CASMERRADTQYF. The complete variable domain, with remaining parts taken from reference TRBV5-4 and TRBJ2-3, reads ETGVTQSPTHLIKTRGQQVTLRCSSQSGHNTVSWYQQALGQGPQFIFQYYREEENGRGNFPPRFSGLQFPNYSSELNVNALELDDSALYLCASMERRADTQYFGPGTRLTVL.

The chain has TRBV5-4 and TRBJ2-5, with D perhaps matching TRBD1 or TRBD2 (5 bases each). The germline V gene has CDR1 SGHNT and CDR2 YYREEE (reference sequence). V shed 4 bases and J shed 0 bases, with 16 bases lying between them. This CDR3 is 16 amino acids long. The CDR3 here is CASSAVWGTNQETQYF. The DNA for the CDR3 is TGTGCCAGCAGCGCCGTGTGGGGGACCAACCAAGAGACCCAGTACTTC.

About this clone: Other DNA sequences of this sample code for an identical CDR3. This chain uses TRBV27 with TRBJ1-1, with a weak D call TRBD1 (5 bases). Germline assignment: CDR1 MNHEY and CDR2 SMNVEV (reference sequence). V was shortened by 3 bases and J by 7 bases, with 9 bases between the two germline ends. This CDR3 spans 12 amino acids. CDR3 region: CASSFRDSEAFF. The CDR3 DNA sequence: TGTGCCAGCAGTTTCCGAGACAGTGAAGCTTTCTTT.

The CDR3 sequence: CASSLTSSAGELFF. CDR3 in DNA: TGCGCCAGCAGCTTGACTAGCTCCGCCGGGGAGCTGTTTTTT. The chain links TRBV5-1 to TRBJ2-2; a weak D match, TRBD2 (6 bases). Per the germline V gene, CDR1 is SGHRS and CDR2 is YFSETQ. This CDR3 is 14 amino acids long. V lost 1 base and J 6 bases, leaving 10 bases between the germline ends.

This sequence joins TRBV12-3 or TRBV12-4 and TRBJ2-5; 7 bases are a match to TRBD1. The CDR3 loop spans 13 amino acids. The V gene end was trimmed by 6 bases and the J gene end by 3 bases; junction bases not matched to a gene: 4. This CDR3 reads CASRVQGKETQYF. CDR3 in DNA: TGTGCCAGCAGAGTACAGGGGAAAGAGACCCAGTACTTC.

This clone is a singleton in its sample. The rearrangement joins TRBV11-3 to TRBJ2-3; D is uncertain. The CDR3 has 14 residues. With 3 bases removed from V and 6 bases from J, the gap between germline ends came to 13 bases. Germline V gives CDR1 SGHNT, CDR2 YENEEA. CDR3 residues: CASSFRAPVDTQYF. CDR3 in DNA: TGTGCCAGCAGCTTCCGGGCTCCCGTTGATACGCAGTATTTT.

The chain couples TRBV6-5 to TRBJ2-1; D unresolved. Germline V gives CDR1 MNHEY, CDR2 SVGAGI. Trimming left V 8 bases short and J 7 bases short, with 12 bases between. The CDR3 covers 12 residues. The CDR3 DNA reads TGTGCCAGCCGTATGAATGGGAATGAGCAGTTCTTC. It yields the protein CASRMNGNEQFF.

The chain joins TRBV12-5 to TRBJ2-1; 7 bases line up with TRBD2. The V and J ends lost 6 bases and 7 bases, in that order; junction bases with no gene match: 15. The CDR3 contains 16 residues. The germline gives CDR1 LGHNT, CDR2 FRNRAP. CDR3 DNA sequence: TGTGCTAGTGGCGAAACGTTGGAGCGGGAAAGTAATGAGCAGTTCTTC. This codes for CASGETLERESNEQFF.

This chain uses TRBV28 with TRBJ2-7; no firm D call. The CDR3 has 14 amino acids. CDR1 MDHEN and CDR2 SYDVKM come from the germline V gene. V dropped 3 bases and J dropped 2 bases, with 11 bases sitting between them. Here the CDR3 reads CASSFPRAPYEQYF. The CDR3 coding sequence is TGTGCCAGCAGTTTCCCGCGTGCCCCCTACGAGCAGTACTTC.

The chain uses TRBV24-1 and TRBJ2-7, with D hard to call. V shed 7 bases and J shed 5 bases, with 14 bases lying between them. The CDR3 is 13 amino acids. From germline, CDR1 is KGHDR and CDR2 SFDVKD. Here the CDR3 reads CATSPSDLNEQYF. DNA for the CDR3: TGTGCCACCAGCCCCAGTGATCTTAACGAGCAGTACTTC.

The CDR3 nucleotides are TGCGCCAGCAGCCGCAGCCGGGGGGCGGAAAAACTGTTTTTT. It translates to CASSRSRGAEKLFF. J is TRBJ1-4 and V is TRBV4-3; tentatively, D is TRBD1 (6 bases). CDR1 and CDR2 from the germline V gene are LGHNA and YSLEER. The CDR3 covers 14 residues. The V end was cut by 4 bases, the J end by 8 bases, with 14 bases between.

V and J are TRBV6-2 or TRBV6-3 and TRBJ2-2, with a possible D match to TRBD1 (6 bases). V lost 0 bases, J lost 5 bases, and 16 bases lay in between. Germline V gene data show CDR1 as MNHEY and CDR2 as SVGEGT. This CDR3 is 17 amino acids long. The DNA of the CDR3 is TGTGCCAGCAGTTACTCGTCTGGACAGCTACGAACCGGGGAGCTGTTTTTT. Residues: CASSYSSGQLRTGELFF.

J is TRBJ1-1 and V is TRBV6-5, with TRBD1 matching 7 bases. The ends lost 3 bases at V and 4 bases at J; junction bases unmatched: 5. This CDR3 contains 14 residues. Germline lookup yields CDR1 MNHEY and CDR2 SVGAGI. CDR3 protein: CASSYRTGGTEAFF. CDR3 DNA sequence: TGTGCCAGCAGTTATCGGACAGGAGGCACTGAAGCTTTCTTT.

V gene TRBV12-5 combines with J gene TRBJ1-3; TRBD1 aligns across 7 bases. Per germline, CDR1 LGHNT and CDR2 FRNRAP. The ends lost 7 bases at V and 4 bases at J; junction bases unmatched: 4. This CDR3 region has 13 residues. The CDR3 region has the DNA TGTGCTAGTGACGGGACAGTCGGAAACACCATATATTTT. Amino acid sequence: CASDGTVGNTIYF.

The V gene is TRBV4-1, the J gene TRBJ2-7; D is unresolved. This CDR3 spans 14 amino acids. Germline V gene sequence: CDR1 MGHRA, CDR2 YSYEKL. V was cut by 0 bases and J by 1 base, with 7 bases left in between. CDR3 in amino acids: CASSQERSSYEQYF. CDR3 DNA: TGCGCCAGCAGCCAAGAGAGGAGTTCCTACGAGCAGTACTTC.